Below are 30 T cell receptor beta chains sequenced from a single sample in a study of blood T cell repertoires in COVID-19. Produced via immunoSEQ multiplex PCR; TCRdb's table is partial and in-frame only. Of roughly 56,000 clones in the sample, around 90% were seen once. The source material was peripheral blood. Receptors originate from a man aged 50 to 59 with active COVID-19.

This clone was found once. The CDR3 protein is CASSQFKGGGYEQYF. The CDR3 bases are TGTGCCAGCAGCCAATTCAAGGGAGGGGGCTACGAGCAGTACTTC. The V gene is TRBV4-2, the J gene TRBJ2-7; D might be TRBD2 (7 bases). Germline CDR1 is LGHNA and CDR2 is YNFKEQ. The CDR3 has 15 residues. The ends were cut back, 2 bases at V and 3 bases at J, with 14 bases in the middle.

The rearrangement uses TRBV7-2 and TRBJ2-7; 7 bases agree with TRBD2. The germline CDR1 and CDR2 sequences are SGHTA and FQGNSA. This CDR3 has 14 amino acids. Unmatched junction bases numbered 1, after V lost 1 base and J lost 1 base. The chain's CDR3 is CASSLVGGSYEQYF. The CDR3 DNA reads as TGTGCCAGCAGCTTAGTGGGAGGGTCCTACGAGCAGTACTTC. Full variable domain (outside the CDR3, taken from reference TRBV7-2 and TRBJ2-7): GAGVSQSPSNKVTEKGKDVELRCDPISGHTALYWYRQSLGQGLEFLIYFQGNSAPDKSGLPSDRFSAERTGGSVSTLTIQRTQQEDSAVYLCASSLVGGSYEQYFGPGTRLTVT.

This sequence joins TRBV9 and TRBJ1-4; TRBD1 aligns across 8 bases. The CDR3 is made up of 15 amino acids. Germline CDR1 is SGDLS and CDR2 is YYNGEE. V lost 3 bases and J lost 10; bases outside the gene matches: 11. The CDR3 region has the DNA TGTGCCAGCAGCGAGGGACAGGCGAACACGGGAAAACTGTTTTTT. This codes for CASSEGQANTGKLFF. Full variable domain (remainder filled in from reference TRBV9 and TRBJ1-4): DSGVTQTPKHLITATGQRVTLRCSPRSGDLSVYWYQQSLDQGLQFLIQYYNGEERAKGNILERFSAQQFPDLHSELNLSSLELGDSALYFCASSEGQANTGKLFFGSGTQLSVL.

The genes are TRBV30 and TRBJ2-1; TRBD1 matches 8 bases. The CDR3 consists of 13 residues. V lost 4 bases to trimming and J lost 2 bases; unmatched junction nucleotides: 1. CDR1 and CDR2 from the germline V gene are GTSNPN and SVGIG (reference sequence). CDR3 residues: CAWKDRAYNEQFF. CDR3 in DNA: TGTGCCTGGAAGGACAGGGCCTACAATGAGCAGTTCTTC.

CDR3 in amino acids: CASSFLGLAGEDTQYF. The CDR3 DNA reads as TGCGCCAGCAGCTTCTTGGGACTAGCGGGGGAAGATACGCAGTATTTT. The chain links TRBV5-1 to TRBJ2-3; 14 bases map to TRBD2. The CDR3 sequence is 16 residues long. V lost 2 bases, J lost 5 bases, and 4 bases stayed unmatched. The germline CDR1 and CDR2 sequences are SGHRS and YFSETQ.

The CDR3 region is CASSQEGGVQETQYF. In nucleotides, the CDR3 is TGCGCCAGCAGCCAAGAAGGGGGGGTTCAAGAGACCCAGTACTTC. The rearrangement links TRBV4-3 to TRBJ2-5; D is perhaps TRBD2 (7 bases). Germline assignment: CDR1 LGHNA and CDR2 YSLEER. The CDR3 sequence is 15 residues long. V was clipped by 0 bases and J by 2 bases, with 10 bases between them.

J is TRBJ2-2 and V is TRBV11-2; D is unresolved. The CDR3 is made up of 13 amino acids. Germline V gene lookup returns CDR1 SGHAT and CDR2 FQNNGV. V lost 8 bases and J lost 5, with 12 bases in between. The CDR3 nucleotides read TGTGCCAGCGCCCTCATTAGAACCGGGGAGCTGTTTTTT. Residues: CASALIRTGELFF.

This chain links TRBV9 with TRBJ2-7; 9 bases map to TRBD2. This CDR3 region has 16 residues. Germline assignment: CDR1 SGDLS and CDR2 YYNGEE. V shed 4 bases and J 4 bases; nucleotides not matched to a gene: 12. The CDR3 loop reads CASSTLAGSNSYEQYF. The CDR3 DNA follows: TGTGCCAGCAGCACCCTAGCGGGGAGTAATAGTTACGAGCAGTACTTC.

This rearrangement joins TRBV5-7 to TRBJ2-1; D call uncertain. TRBV5-7 is annotated as an ORF whose role is uncertain. This CDR3 is built from 19 residues. Trimming took 2 bases from V and 6 from J, leaving 27 bases between them. The CDR3 nucleotides read TGTGCCAGCAGCTTTCTTCCCTCCGATTCAGGCCCACCGGCCAATGAGCAGTTCTTC. It encodes CASSFLPSDSGPPANEQFF.

This chain joins TRBV28 and TRBJ1-2; D gene unclear. This CDR3 is 14 amino acids long. Germline CDR1 reads MDHEN; CDR2 reads SYDVKM. V was shortened by 6 bases and J by 0 bases, with 11 bases between the two germline ends. For the CDR3, the DNA is TGTGCCAGCAGGGCGGAGACGCCTAACTATGGCTACACCTTC. It translates to CASRAETPNYGYTF.

The chain joins TRBV7-2 to TRBJ2-3; maybe TRBD1 (6 bases). Germline values: CDR1 SGHTA, CDR2 FQGNSA. V lost 2 bases to trimming and J lost 3 bases, with 12 bases between them. CDR3 size: 15 residues. CDR3 coding DNA: TGTGCCAGCAGCTTACCACAGGGCCAAACAGATACGCAGTATTTT. It encodes CASSLPQGQTDTQYF.

The chain is built from TRBV4-1 and TRBJ1-1; the match to TRBD1 covers 7 bases. CDR3 size: 15 residues. Germline V gives CDR1 MGHRA, CDR2 YSYEKL. The trim removed 4 bases at V and 4 bases at J, leaving 9 bases unmatched. This chain's CDR3 is CASSLDRAGSTEAFF. CDR3 in DNA: TGCGCCAGCAGCCTCGACAGGGCGGGGAGCACTGAAGCTTTCTTT.

This chain joins TRBV6-4 and TRBJ1-1; tentatively, D is TRBD1 (5 bases). The ends were cut back, 3 bases at V and 1 base at J, with 9 bases in the middle. The CDR3 spans 14 residues. In germline, CDR1 is MRHNA, CDR2 SNTAGT. The CDR3 DNA reads as TGTGCCAGCAGTGATGGAGGGGCGAACACTGAAGCTTTCTTT. Amino acid sequence: CASSDGGANTEAFF.

The chain combines TRBV28 with TRBJ2-2, with 9 bases identical to TRBD1. V shed 8 bases and J 2 bases; nucleotides not matched to a gene: 3. The CDR3 contains 14 residues. The germline V gene encodes CDR1 MDHEN and CDR2 SYDVKM. DNA for the CDR3: TGTGCCAGCTCGGGACAGGGTAACACCGGGGAGCTGTTTTTT. It translates to CASSGQGNTGELFF.

This chain connects TRBV5-1 to TRBJ1-1, with D possibly matching TRBD1 (6 bases). Germline CDR1 is SGHRS and CDR2 is YFSETQ. This CDR3 is built from 13 residues. V lost 4 bases and J 8 bases, leaving 15 bases between the germline ends. CDR3 loop: CASSIRSGAEAFF. CDR3 in DNA: TGCGCCAGCAGCATCCGTTCAGGGGCAGAAGCTTTCTTT.

This chain's CDR3 is CASSLETGNNSPLHF. CDR3 DNA sequence: TGTGCCAGCAGCTTAGAGACGGGGAATAATTCACCCCTCCACTTT. The chain carries TRBV11-2 and TRBJ1-6, with no clear D. Trimming pared 0 bases from V and 5 bases from J, leaving 8 bases between. The V gene's germline CDR1 is SGHAT and CDR2 FQNNGV. CDR3 length equals 15 residues.

The chain employs TRBV3-1 (or the pseudogene TRBV3-2) and TRBJ2-7; a possible D gene is TRBD2 (7 bases). Trimming took 4 bases from V and 2 from J, leaving 15 bases between them. Germline values: CDR1 LGHDT, CDR2 YNNKEL (reference sequence). This CDR3 has 15 amino acids. The CDR3, as DNA: TGTGCCAGCAGCCTTCTCGGGGGGCCGGCCTACGAGCAGTACTTC. It specifies CASSLLGGPAYEQYF.

The rearrangement links TRBV3-1 (or the pseudogene TRBV3-2) to TRBJ2-7; tentatively, D is TRBD2 (6 bases). The CDR3 loop spans 16 amino acids. With 1 base removed from V and 0 bases from J, the gap between germline ends came to 13 bases. Germline assignment: CDR1 LGHDT and CDR2 YNNKEL (reference sequence). CDR3 coding DNA: TGTGCCAGCAGCCAAGGAGCGGGCGCCGGCTCCTACGAGCAGTACTTC. Its protein is CASSQGAGAGSYEQYF.

This clone was seen only once. This chain links TRBV11-3 with TRBJ2-3, with D unresolved. CDR3 length equals 13 residues. Germline loops: CDR1 SGHNT, CDR2 YENEEA. V was clipped by 5 bases and J by 1 base, with 7 bases between them. CDR3 loop: CASSGQRTDTQYF. CDR3 bases: TGTGCCAGCAGCGGGCAGCGCACAGATACGCAGTATTTT.

This sequence joins TRBV10-1 and TRBJ2-2, with D perhaps matching TRBD2 (5 bases). The germline V and J ends were trimmed by 0 bases and 6 bases, with 8 bases remaining between them. Looked up from germline, CDR1 is WNHNN and CDR2 is SYGVQD (reference sequence). The CDR3 has 14 residues. The CDR3: CASSESREPGELFF. The CDR3 region has the DNA TGCGCCAGCAGTGAGTCCCGGGAACCCGGGGAGCTGTTTTTT.

This rearrangement joins TRBV7-2 to TRBJ1-5, with D uncertain. The V gene lost 1 base and the J gene lost 7 bases, with 5 bases spanning the gap. The CDR3 is 12 residues long. Germline CDR1 is SGHTA and CDR2 is FQGNSA. The CDR3 here is CASSLGQQPQHF. The CDR3, as DNA: TGTGCCAGCAGCTTAGGGCAGCAGCCCCAGCATTTT.

The chain employs TRBV19 and TRBJ2-7; 7 bases line up with TRBD1. This CDR3 is built from 15 residues. Per germline, CDR1 LNHDA and CDR2 SQIVND (reference sequence). After removal of 5 bases from V and 6 bases from J, the junction contained 13 bases not matched to a gene. CDR3 region: CASSERRQGSSEQYF. The CDR3 nucleotides are TGTGCCAGTAGTGAAAGGAGACAGGGTTCTTCCGAGCAGTACTTC.

CDR3 residues: CASSVGSGRSSYEQYF. The CDR3 coding sequence is TGCGCCAGCAGCGTCGGTAGCGGTCGAAGCTCCTACGAGCAGTACTTC. The chain has TRBV5-1 and TRBJ2-7, with D possibly matching TRBD2 (6 bases). The CDR3 has 16 amino acids. Germline V gives CDR1 SGHRS, CDR2 YFSETQ. The germline V and J ends were trimmed by 4 bases and 0 bases, with 17 bases remaining between them.

The chain recombines TRBV7-9 with TRBJ2-2; D unclear. This CDR3 spans 12 amino acids. Germline V gives CDR1 SEHNR, CDR2 FQNEAQ (reference sequence). Trimming took off 7 bases at V and 1 base at J, with 4 bases between the two ends. The DNA for the CDR3 is TGTGCCAGCATGCGGAACACCGGGGAGCTGTTTTTT. It codes for CASMRNTGELFF.

This chain joins TRBV11-2 and TRBJ2-1; TRBD2 is a possible D gene (6 bases). The CDR3 length is 16 residues. Trimming pared 5 bases from V and 6 bases from J, leaving 20 bases between. Germline V lookup: CDR1 SGHAT, CDR2 FQNNGV. The CDR3 DNA follows: TGTGCCAGCAGCCCCGCCGGGGGTCCCCCCTTCAATGAGCAGTTCTTC. It is translated as CASSPAGGPPFNEQFF.

The chain carries TRBV15 and TRBJ1-1, with D tentatively TRBD1 (5 bases). The CDR3 extends over 16 amino acids. V lost 0 bases and J lost 3, with 14 bases in between. The germline V gene encodes CDR1 LNHNV and CDR2 YYDKDF (reference sequence). The CDR3 bases are TGTGCCACCAGCAGAGATCCCTCAGGGAAGTACACTGAAGCTTTCTTT. It is translated as CATSRDPSGKYTEAFF.

This chain connects TRBV5-1 to TRBJ2-1; maybe TRBD1 (6 bases). The V end was cut by 0 bases, the J end by 6 bases, with 13 bases between. The CDR3 totals 15 residues. Germline V gene data show CDR1 as SGHRS and CDR2 as YFSETQ. CDR3 region: CASSLVRAGVNEQFF. For the CDR3, the DNA is TGCGCCAGCAGCTTGGTGAGGGCAGGGGTCAATGAGCAGTTCTTC.

The chain is built from TRBV5-6 and TRBJ1-2; 7 bases match TRBD1. CDR3 length: 12 amino acids. Germline CDR1 is SGHDT and CDR2 is YYEEEE. The V segment lost 4 bases and the J segment 13 bases; nucleotides outside the gene matches: 10. CDR3 bases: TGTGCCAGCAGCGATGGACAGGCCGCCCTCACCTTC. This encodes CASSDGQAALTF.

This clone has only a few counts. The chain employs TRBV9 and TRBJ2-7; D is perhaps TRBD2 (6 bases). V was cut by 3 bases and J by 9 bases, with 13 bases left in between. CDR3 length: 12 residues. The germline CDR1 and CDR2 sequences are SGDLS and YYNGEE. In nucleotides, the CDR3 is TGTGCCAGCAGCGCATTAGGCGGGGTGCAGTACTTC. It encodes CASSALGGVQYF.

This sequence joins TRBV13 and TRBJ1-1, with 7 bases that match TRBD1. The J segment lost 5 bases and the V segment lost 5 bases, leaving 8 bases of the junction unmatched. In germline, CDR1 is PRHDT, CDR2 FYEKMQ (reference sequence). The CDR3 runs 14 residues. This CDR3 reads CASSPLQGRTEAFF. Written as DNA, the CDR3 is TGTGCCAGCAGCCCGTTACAGGGGCGGACTGAAGCTTTCTTT.